Each of the 14 T cell receptor beta chains below was sequenced from the same sample in a study of identical twins. Each CDR3 protein gets one entry after TCRdb re-called the 5' RACE reads with MiXCR. There are 300,000 to 400,000 distinct CDR3 sequences in the sample; 12% occur only once, and around 6.9% lies in the top ten. The same sample was also studied in work on yellow fever vaccine responses in identical twins.

Sequencing input: CD8+ T cells sorted from blood. The source is a woman aged 18-29 years in good health.

This clonotype has just a few counts. The rearrangement joins TRBV5-1 to TRBJ1-1; D not certain. The V gene lost 4 bases and the J gene lost 0 bases, with 7 bases spanning the gap. Germline V gives CDR1 SGHRS, CDR2 YFSETQ. This CDR3 region has 13 residues. DNA of the CDR3: TGCGCCAGCAGCGGACCTATGAACACTGAAGCTTTCTTT. Protein: CASSGPMNTEAFF.

This clonotype showed up just a few times. The V call is TRBV7-6, the J call TRBJ1-1; unclear D gene. The length of the CDR3 is 13 residues. The V end was cut by 4 bases, the J end by 0 bases, with 6 bases between. Germline lookup yields CDR1 SGHVS and CDR2 FNYEAQ. CDR3 region: CASSSTLNTEAFF. The CDR3, as DNA: TGTGCCAGCAGCTCGACCCTGAACACTGAAGCTTTCTTT.

This clonotype was seen only a few times. V gene TRBV4-1 combines with J gene TRBJ2-7; 9 bases are a match to TRBD2. The germline gives CDR1 MGHRA, CDR2 YSYEKL. The CDR3 covers 16 residues. Trimming removed 4 bases from V and 3 bases from J; junction bases left unmatched: 10. The CDR3: CASSLLQSSGSYEQYF. In DNA, the CDR3 is TGCGCCAGCAGCCTCCTTCAGAGTAGCGGGAGCTACGAGCAGTACTTC.

In its sample, this clonotype was seen a few times. The rearrangement links TRBV4-1 to TRBJ1-1, with 7 bases matching TRBD1. The germline V gene has CDR1 MGHRA and CDR2 YSYEKL. This CDR3 contains 13 residues. The trim removed 5 bases at V and 9 bases at J, leaving 9 bases unmatched. DNA of the CDR3: TGCGCCAGCAGCAGGGACAGCACACCTCAAGCTTTCTTT. It is translated as CASSRDSTPQAFF.

This clonotype was counted only a few times. The chain joins TRBV15 to TRBJ1-6; possible D gene TRBD1, 5 bases. The ends were cut back, 1 base at V and 10 bases at J, with 11 bases in the middle. CDR1 LNHNV and CDR2 YYDKDF come from the germline V gene (reference sequence). The CDR3 contains 14 residues. The CDR3 bases are TGTGCCACCAGCAGAGCGGGGGGTAACTCACCCCTCCACTTT. This encodes CATSRAGGNSPLHF.

The CDR3 coding sequence is TGCGCCAGCAGCTACCAGTTGGCGGACGAGCAGTACGTC. Protein product: CASSYQLADEQYV. The chain uses TRBV4-1 and TRBJ2-7; D remains unclear. This CDR3 has 13 amino acids. Germline V CDR1 and CDR2: MGHRA, YSYEKL. With 5 bases removed from V and 5 bases from J, the gap between germline ends came to 13 bases.

This clonotype was detected a few times. The chain links TRBV12-3 or TRBV12-4 to TRBJ2-7; D gene unclear. The CDR3 has 14 amino acids. V gave up 1 base and J gave up 5 bases, with 12 bases separating them. The CDR3 region is CASSLVPWTDEQYF. The CDR3, as DNA: TGTGCCAGCAGTTTAGTCCCCTGGACGGACGAGCAGTACTTC.

This clonotype was seen only a few times. The V call is TRBV27, the J call TRBJ2-3, with 8 bases that match TRBD2. Losses at the gene ends were 2 bases for V and 5 bases for J; bases not matched to a gene: 6. This CDR3 has 15 amino acids. Germline V lookup: CDR1 MNHEY, CDR2 SMNVEV (reference sequence). This CDR3 reads CASSLARGGRDTQYF. The CDR3 DNA follows: TGTGCCAGCAGTTTAGCCCGGGGGGGGAGAGATACGCAGTATTTT.

V usage is TRBV10-3 and J usage is TRBJ2-3; 10 bases map to TRBD2. Germline V gene sequence: CDR1 ENHRY, CDR2 SYGVKD. J lost 5 bases, V lost 0 bases, and 5 bases had no gene match. The CDR3 consists of 16 residues. The CDR3 protein is CAISESSGGALDTQYF. CDR3 bases: TGTGCCATCAGTGAGTCGAGCGGGGGGGCGTTAGATACGCAGTATTTT.

This clonotype has only a few counts. This sequence joins TRBV15 and TRBJ1-3, with 7 bases aligning to TRBD1. The germline V gene encodes CDR1 LNHNV and CDR2 YYDKDF (reference sequence). The CDR3 covers 17 residues. The V segment lost 1 base and the J segment 0 bases; nucleotides outside the gene matches: 6. CDR3 loop: CATSRGDSEISGNTIYF. DNA of the CDR3: TGTGCCACCAGCAGAGGGGACAGCGAGATCTCTGGAAACACCATATATTTT. The whole variable domain, filled in from reference TRBV15 and TRBJ1-3, reads DAMVIQNPRYQVTQFGKPVTLSCSQTLNHNVMYWYQQKSSQAPKLLFHYYDKDFNNEADTPDNFQSRRPNTSFCFLDIRSPGLGDTAMYLCATSRGDSEISGNTIYFGEGSWLTVV.

This clonotype was found many times. The V call is TRBV27, the J call TRBJ1-2; the D gene is possibly TRBD1 (6 bases). Germline V gene lookup returns CDR1 MNHEY and CDR2 SMNVEV (reference sequence). CDR3 length: 16 residues. V dropped 6 bases and J dropped 3 bases, with 20 bases sitting between them. As DNA, the CDR3 is TGTGCCAGCAGCCCCGGGGGCCGGGGTCTTCACTATGGCTACACCTTC. Its protein is CASSPGGRGLHYGYTF.

This clonotype was picked up many times. V usage is TRBV20-1 and J usage is TRBJ1-2; 8 bases fit TRBD1. The V segment lost 3 bases and the J segment 2 bases; nucleotides outside the gene matches: 17. Per germline, CDR1 DFQATT and CDR2 SNEGSKA (reference sequence). This CDR3 has 18 residues. CDR3 protein: CSASSPGTGGAGNYGYTF. CDR3 DNA sequence: TGCAGTGCTAGTAGTCCCGGGACAGGTGGGGCGGGGAACTATGGCTACACCTTC.

CDR3 in amino acids: CASSFALGPQHF. The CDR3 coding sequence is TGTGCCAGCAGCTTCGCCCTAGGGCCCCAGCATTTT. The chain joins TRBV28 to TRBJ1-5; no reliable D call. Germline CDR1 and CDR2: MDHEN and SYDVKM. This CDR3 spans 12 amino acids. V lost 6 bases, J lost 9 bases, and 12 bases lay in between.

The V gene is TRBV7-9, the J gene TRBJ2-3; 9 nucleotides align to TRBD2. Germline V gives CDR1 SEHNR, CDR2 FQNEAQ (reference sequence). The CDR3 covers 17 residues. Trimming at V came to 4 bases and at J to 2 bases, leaving 10 bases not matched to a gene. This CDR3 reads CASSSGVLAGPTDTQYF. CDR3 bases: TGTGCCAGCAGCTCAGGGGTCCTAGCGGGGCCCACAGATACGCAGTATTTT.